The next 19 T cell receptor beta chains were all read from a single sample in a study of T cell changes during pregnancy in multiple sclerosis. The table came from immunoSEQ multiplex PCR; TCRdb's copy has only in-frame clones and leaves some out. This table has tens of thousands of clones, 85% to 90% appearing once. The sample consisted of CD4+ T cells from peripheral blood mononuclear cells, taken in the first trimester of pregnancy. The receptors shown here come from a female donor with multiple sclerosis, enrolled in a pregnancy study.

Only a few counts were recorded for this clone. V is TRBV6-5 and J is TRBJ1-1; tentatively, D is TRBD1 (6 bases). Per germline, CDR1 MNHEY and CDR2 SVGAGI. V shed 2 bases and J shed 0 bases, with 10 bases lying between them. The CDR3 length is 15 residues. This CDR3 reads CASSYGGGMNTEAFF. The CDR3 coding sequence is TGTGCCAGCAGTTACGGGGGGGGCATGAACACTGAAGCTTTCTTT.

The CDR3 DNA follows: TGTGCCAGTAGACAGCATAACTCTGGAAACACCATATATTTT. Translating it yields CASRQHNSGNTIYF. This rearrangement joins TRBV19 to TRBJ1-3; D call uncertain. Germline V CDR1 and CDR2: LNHDA, SQIVND (reference sequence). The V end lost 6 bases, the J end lost 0 bases, and 9 bases lay between the germline ends. The CDR3 runs to 14 residues.

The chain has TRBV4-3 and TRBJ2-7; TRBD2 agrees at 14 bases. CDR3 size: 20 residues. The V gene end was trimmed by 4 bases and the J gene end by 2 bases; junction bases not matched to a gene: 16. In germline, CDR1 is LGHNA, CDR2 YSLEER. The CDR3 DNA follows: TGCGCCAGCAGCCCTGGTCCGGGGACTAGCGGGGGCCGTTTCACCTACGAGCAGTACTTC. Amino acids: CASSPGPGTSGGRFTYEQYF.

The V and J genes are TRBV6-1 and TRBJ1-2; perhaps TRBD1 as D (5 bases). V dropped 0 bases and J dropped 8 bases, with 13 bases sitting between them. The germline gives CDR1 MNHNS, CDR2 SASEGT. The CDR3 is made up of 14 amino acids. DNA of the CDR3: TGTGCCAGCAGTGAAGCGGGGGGGAATACGGGCTACACCTTC. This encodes CASSEAGGNTGYTF.

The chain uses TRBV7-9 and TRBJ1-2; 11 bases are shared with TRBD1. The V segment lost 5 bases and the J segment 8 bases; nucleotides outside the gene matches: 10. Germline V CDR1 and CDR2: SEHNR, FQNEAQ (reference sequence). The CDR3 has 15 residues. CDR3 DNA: TGTGCCAGCAGCCTACCCGAGGGACAGGGGGTGGGCTACACCTTC. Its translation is CASSLPEGQGVGYTF.

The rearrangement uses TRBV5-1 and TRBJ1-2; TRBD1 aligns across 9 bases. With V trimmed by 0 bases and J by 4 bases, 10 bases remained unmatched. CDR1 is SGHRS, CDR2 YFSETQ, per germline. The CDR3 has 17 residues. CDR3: CASSLAGTGRSGYGYTF. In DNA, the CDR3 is TGCGCCAGCAGCTTGGCAGGGACAGGGAGGTCCGGCTATGGCTACACCTTC.

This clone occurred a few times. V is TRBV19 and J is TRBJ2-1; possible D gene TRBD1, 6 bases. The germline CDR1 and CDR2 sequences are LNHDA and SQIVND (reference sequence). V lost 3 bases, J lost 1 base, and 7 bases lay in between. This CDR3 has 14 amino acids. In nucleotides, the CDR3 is TGTGCCAGTAGTATCGGACAGTCCTACAATGAGCAGTTCTTC. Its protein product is CASSIGQSYNEQFF.

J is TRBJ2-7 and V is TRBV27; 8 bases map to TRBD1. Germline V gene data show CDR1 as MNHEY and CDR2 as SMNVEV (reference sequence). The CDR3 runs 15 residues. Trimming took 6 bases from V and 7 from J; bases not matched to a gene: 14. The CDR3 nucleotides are TGTGCCAGCAGCTACTACAGGGGGAAGGGGATAGAGCAGTACTTC. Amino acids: CASSYYRGKGIEQYF.

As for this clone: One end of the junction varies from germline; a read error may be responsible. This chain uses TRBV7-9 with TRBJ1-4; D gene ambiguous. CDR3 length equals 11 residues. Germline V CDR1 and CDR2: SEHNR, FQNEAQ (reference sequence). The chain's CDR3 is CASSLALGDRF. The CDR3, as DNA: TGTGCCAGCAGCTTAGCGCTGGGAGATCGCTTT.

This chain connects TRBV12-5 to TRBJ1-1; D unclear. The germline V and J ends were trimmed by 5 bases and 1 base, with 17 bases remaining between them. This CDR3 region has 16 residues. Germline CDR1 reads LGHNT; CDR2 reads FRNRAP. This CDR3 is CASGGLGRKGNTEAFF. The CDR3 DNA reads TGTGCTAGTGGTGGCCTAGGCCGAAAAGGGAACACTGAAGCTTTCTTT.

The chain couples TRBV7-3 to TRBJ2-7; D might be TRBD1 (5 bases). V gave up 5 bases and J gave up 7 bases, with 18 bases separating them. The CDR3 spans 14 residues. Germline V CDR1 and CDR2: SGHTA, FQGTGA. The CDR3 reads CASSPAPGLGEQYF. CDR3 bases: TGTGCCAGCAGCCCTGCTCCAGGGCTCGGGGAGCAGTACTTC.

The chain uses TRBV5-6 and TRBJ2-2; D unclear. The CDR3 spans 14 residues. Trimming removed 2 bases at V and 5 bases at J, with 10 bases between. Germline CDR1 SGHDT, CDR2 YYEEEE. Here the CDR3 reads CASSFTDWTGELFF. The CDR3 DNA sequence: TGTGCCAGCAGCTTTACCGACTGGACCGGGGAGCTGTTTTTT. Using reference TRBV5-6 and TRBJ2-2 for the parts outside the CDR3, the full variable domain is DAGVTQSPTHLIKTRGQQVTLRCSPKSGHDTVSWYQQALGQGPQFIFQYYEEEERQRGNFPDRFSGHQFPNYSSELNVNALLLGDSALYLCASSFTDWTGELFFGEGSRLTVL.

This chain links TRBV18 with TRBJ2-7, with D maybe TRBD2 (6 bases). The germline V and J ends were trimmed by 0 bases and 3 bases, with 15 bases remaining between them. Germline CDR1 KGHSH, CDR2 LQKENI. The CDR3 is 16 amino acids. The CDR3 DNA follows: TGTGCCAGCTCACCACCGGGGCTAGCGATTAACTACGAGCAGTACTTC. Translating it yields CASSPPGLAINYEQYF. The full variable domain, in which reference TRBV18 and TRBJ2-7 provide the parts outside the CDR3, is NAGVMQNPRHLVRRRGQEARLRCSPMKGHSHVYWYRQLPEEGLKFMVYLQKENIIDESGMPKERFSAEFPKEGPSILRIQQVVRGDSAAYFCASSPPGLAINYEQYFGPGTRLTVT.

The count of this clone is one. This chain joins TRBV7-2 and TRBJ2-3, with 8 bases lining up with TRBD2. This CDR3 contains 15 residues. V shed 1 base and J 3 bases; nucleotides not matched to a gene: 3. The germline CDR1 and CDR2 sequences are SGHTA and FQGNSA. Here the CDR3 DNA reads TGTGCCAGCAGCTTAGGGGCGGGAGGTACAGATACGCAGTATTTT. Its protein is CASSLGAGGTDTQYF.

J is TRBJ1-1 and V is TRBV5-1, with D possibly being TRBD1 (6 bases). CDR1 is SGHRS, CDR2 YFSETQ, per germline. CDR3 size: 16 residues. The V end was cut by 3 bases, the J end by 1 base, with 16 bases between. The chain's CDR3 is CASSSSWGGPNTEAFF. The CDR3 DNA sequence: TGCGCCAGCAGCTCTTCGTGGGGGGGGCCGAACACTGAAGCTTTCTTT. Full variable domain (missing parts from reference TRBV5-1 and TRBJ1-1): KAGVTQTPRYLIKTRGQQVTLSCSPISGHRSVSWYQQTPGQGLQFLFEYFSETQRNKGNFPGRFSGRQFSNSRSEMNVSTLELGDSALYLCASSSSWGGPNTEAFFGQGTRLTVV.

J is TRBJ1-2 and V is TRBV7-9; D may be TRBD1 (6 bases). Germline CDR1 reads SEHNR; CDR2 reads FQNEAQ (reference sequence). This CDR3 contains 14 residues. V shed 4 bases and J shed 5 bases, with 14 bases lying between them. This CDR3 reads CASSSAGRGYGYTF. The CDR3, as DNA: TGTGCCAGCAGCTCCGCCGGCAGGGGTTATGGCTACACCTTC.

CDR3 nucleotide sequence: TGTGCCTCCAGCCCAGATCGGGGGTTTGCAGAAGTGACTGAAGCTTTCTTT. Translating it yields CASSPDRGFAEVTEAFF. The chain couples TRBV2 to TRBJ1-1, with D possibly being TRBD1 (5 bases). From germline, CDR1 is SNHLY and CDR2 FYNNEI. Trimming shortened V by 11 bases and J by 5 bases, and 30 bases separated the two germline ends. The CDR3 covers 17 residues.

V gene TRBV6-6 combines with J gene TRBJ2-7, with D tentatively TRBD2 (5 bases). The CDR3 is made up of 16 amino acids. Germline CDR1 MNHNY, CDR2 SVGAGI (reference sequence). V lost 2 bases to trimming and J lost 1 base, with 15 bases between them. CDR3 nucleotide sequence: TGTGCCAGCAGTTACCCATCAACCGGGATTTCCTACGAGCAGTACTTC. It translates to CASSYPSTGISYEQYF.

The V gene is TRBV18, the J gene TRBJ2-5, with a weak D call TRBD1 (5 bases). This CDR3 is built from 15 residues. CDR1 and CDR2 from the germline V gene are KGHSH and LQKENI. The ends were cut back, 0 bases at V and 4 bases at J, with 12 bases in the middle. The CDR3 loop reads CASSPPAQARETQYF. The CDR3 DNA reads TGTGCCAGCTCACCACCGGCACAGGCCCGAGAGACCCAGTACTTC.